The source of this TCR beta chain is a study of beta chain features in type 1 diabetes (dated by TCRdb to 2017 to 2018). Context from the whole study: Mean age, gender distribution, total cell number and subset yield did not differ between patients and healthy donors. A total of just under 110,000,000 sorted cells were examined across all samples, and RNA yield correlated strongly with the number of cells per subset. Regulatory and stem cell-like memory subsets were isolated from only 8 patients and roughly eight healthy donors, whereas naive and central memory subsets came from all 30 or so donors. The study compared TCRB repertoires of sorted circulating CD4+ T cell subsets between recently diagnosed type 1 diabetes patients and matched healthy donors. What the research found in general, with its limitations: Fewer insertions and more nucleotide deletions at VDJ recombination sites were observed in patients with type 1 diabetes, implying thymic rearrangement abnormalities. A moderate but significant shortening of TCRB CDR3 length was observed in type 1 diabetes patients in all four CD4+ subsets. Naive, central memory and regulatory TCRB repertoires appeared more similar among patients than among healthy donors. Because small numbers of individuals were included in the HLA sub-analyses, any influence of HLA type on TCRB rearrangement was left unresolved. Sequencing cDNA rather than genomic DNA could over-represent highly expressing activated cells, although activation and CD3 levels did not differ between groups. Shorter templates might have been favored by PCR, but patient and control samples were amplified and corrected together, so both groups would have been affected equally by any skew.

Each donor gave one peripheral blood draw, roughly 0.12 L on average, collected into heparinised tubes. Using a panel that included CD45RO, CCR7, CD25, CD127, CD95 and CD27, naive, central memory, regulatory and stem cell-like memory CD4+ T cells were sorted on a BD FACSAria II. A purity above 98% was achieved for all sorted populations. PBMCs were separated immediately by Lymphoprep density gradient centrifugation and were stained directly, without being cultured. So that batch effects would be minimized, each experiment stained and sorted samples in pairs, pairing one healthy donor with one patient. The High Capacity cDNA Reverse Transcription Kit was used to reverse transcribe all of the isolated RNA, meaning that expressed TCRB transcripts were what got sequenced. Deep immunoSEQ sequencing was applied to naive, central memory and regulatory T cell samples, giving an average of around 4 million total reads per sample. After sorted cells were lysed in RLT buffer, RNA was extracted with DNase-treated RNeasy Micro or Mini kits, with the choice depending on cell number. Each cell subset was processed on its own to prevent cross-contamination, while patient and healthy donor samples were processed together. The immunoSEQ multiplex PCR was used to amplify TCRB sequences from cDNA, generating 87-bp fragments that spanned the CDR3 region. The amplicons were sequenced using the Illumina HiSeq platform. In the original analysis: Synthetic template baselines were used to correct PCR bias computationally, reads within Hamming distance 2 were collapsed, and singletons that could not be merged were discarded. Reads were aligned to IMGT to assign V, D and J genes, CDR3 length, and insertions or deletions at six rearrangement sites. Within each subset, clonotype counts were normalized to sorted cell number, after which true diversity and Gini coefficients were computed with the tcR R package. Repertoire sharing was quantified using the overlap coefficient calculated on TCRB nucleotide sequences. As a proxy for the pre-selection repertoire, out-of-frame TCRB sequences from naive cells were analyzed. This immuneACCESS table, as held by TCRdb, lists in-frame sequences with V and J called but not all clones. Of the missing ones, under half trace to an unresolved V gene in checked studies; the others have no known cause. The DNA was the basis for D and trimming; V, J and clone size are from that table. Counted in this sample were 400,000 to 600,000 clones; around 30% of them appeared once. The biggest ten clones account for about 0.065% of the sample.

This clone has just a few counts. No antigen is known for it. Base qualities are not at hand, and no much larger clone is one base apart. CDR3 length: 16 amino acids, cysteine to phenylalanine. CDR3 DNA is the only sequence kept; it has 48 bases, read in frame from the first base. The germline ends are 15 bases apart after V is trimmed by 6 bases and J by 1 base. CDR1 and CDR2, looked up from the germline V gene, are SGHTA and FQGNSA. The rearrangement joined TRBV7-2 to TRBJ2-2, with the D gene possibly TRBD1 or TRBD2, each one fitting 5 bases. The receptor was isolated from a man between 18 and 35 years old in good health. The specimen sequenced was naive CD4+ T cells from blood. The cell subset or site label for this specimen denotes: true naive CD4+ T cells. In nucleotide form, the sequence is TGTGCCAGCAGGGCGTCCGGGACGGGGAACACCGGGGAGCTGTTTTTT. Its product reads: CASRASGTGNTGELFF.